The source of this T cell receptor (beta chain) is a study of liver allograft versus peripheral blood T cells. Background on the study: Recipients' peripheral blood T cell receptor repertoires were compared with those in transplanted livers.

This CDR3 has 14 amino acids. Germline assignment: CDR1 SQVTM and CDR2 ANQGSEA. V lost 7 bases and J lost 2; bases outside the gene matches: 6. TCRdb processed the reads anew with MiXCR; each CDR3 protein has one entry. The profile covers about 6,100 distinct CDR3 sequences, with roughly 15% appearing a single time and about 7.9% taken by the ten largest. By share of the sample, this clonotype is medium-sized. Its cognate antigen is unknown. Study outcomes and limitations: There were reportedly differences between T cell receptor repertoires inside liver allografts and those in peripheral blood.

The source of this sequence is a human patient who had a liver transplant. Some T cells may be graft donor cells. The chain has TRBV29-1 and TRBJ1-5; 9 bases are a match to TRBD1. The CDR3 reads CSAGDRDGNQPQHF. The CDR3, as DNA: TGCAGCGCTGGGGACAGGGATGGCAATCAGCCCCAGCATTTT.